This is a list of T cell receptor beta chains from one sample in a study of blood T cell repertoires in COVID-19. Method: immunoSEQ multiplex PCR; TCRdb's copy keeps in-frame clones and lacks some. This sample has fewer than 250,000 clones, with approximately 90% found just once. The sample consisted of peripheral blood. The receptor source for this set is a man aged 30 to 39 with acute or convalescent COVID-19. Both conserved end residues are part of each CDR3. Fields, in order: V gene, J gene, CDR3 protein.

V gene: TRBV5-1
J gene: TRBJ2-7
CDR3 protein: CASSFDGVEQYF

V gene: TRBV5-4
J gene: TRBJ2-7
CDR3 protein: CASSLETGGPYEQYF

V gene: TRBV28
J gene: TRBJ2-1
CDR3 protein: CASSAPPGSEEQFF

V gene: TRBV19
J gene: TRBJ2-2
CDR3 protein: CATTRTSVPPNTGELFF

V gene: TRBV7-9
J gene: TRBJ2-7
CDR3 protein: CASSLSGQTTTKQYF

V gene: TRBV15
J gene: TRBJ2-4
CDR3 protein: CATSRELFLAKNIQYF

V gene: TRBV19
J gene: TRBJ1-4
CDR3 protein: CASSRAGEKLFF

V gene: TRBV3-1/TRBV3-2
J gene: TRBJ1-2
CDR3 protein: CASSRTGLSGYTF

V gene: TRBV19
J gene: TRBJ2-3
CDR3 protein: CASRRQGADTQYF

V gene: TRBV7-2
J gene: TRBJ1-6
CDR3 protein: CASSFVKIGQGGSLHF

V gene: TRBV4-1
J gene: TRBJ2-7
CDR3 protein: CASSPTSGGHYEQYF

V gene: TRBV28
J gene: TRBJ2-1
CDR3 protein: CASSPGGWEQFF

V gene: TRBV29-1
J gene: TRBJ2-1
CDR3 protein: CSIWTSGRAGINEQFF

V gene: TRBV30
J gene: TRBJ2-7
CDR3 protein: CAWRQGQRYEQYF

V gene: TRBV3-1/TRBV3-2
J gene: TRBJ2-1
CDR3 protein: CASSREPGARNEQFF

V gene: TRBV12-5
J gene: TRBJ1-1
CDR3 protein: CASGSTGRAEAFF

V gene: TRBV30
J gene: TRBJ1-4
CDR3 protein: CAWKGGRTDPATNEKLFF

V gene: TRBV11-2
J gene: TRBJ1-4
CDR3 protein: CASSFWGTGDEKLFF

V gene: TRBV28
J gene: TRBJ2-7
CDR3 protein: CASKGQSSYEQYF

V gene: TRBV7-3
J gene: TRBJ2-2
CDR3 protein: CASRRVDTGELFF

V gene: TRBV7-8
J gene: TRBJ2-7
CDR3 protein: CASSMGALDRRSTFYEQYF

V gene: TRBV4-2
J gene: TRBJ1-5
CDR3 protein: CASSQFSDSNQPQHF

V gene: TRBV6-5
J gene: TRBJ2-7
CDR3 protein: CASGGPGLAHEQYF

V gene: TRBV5-1
J gene: TRBJ2-7
CDR3 protein: CASSPMDRGPYEQYF

V gene: TRBV9
J gene: TRBJ2-5
CDR3 protein: CASTRGHLEETQYF

V gene: TRBV7-2
J gene: TRBJ2-3
CDR3 protein: CASSLRTSGSPTDTQYF

V gene: TRBV7-7
J gene: TRBJ1-3
CDR3 protein: CASSLRGYSGNTIYF

V gene: TRBV27
J gene: TRBJ1-1
CDR3 protein: CASSPRTGGRIAFF

V gene: TRBV18
J gene: TRBJ1-1
CDR3 protein: CASSPTQGQSNTEAFF

V gene: TRBV6-5
J gene: TRBJ2-3
CDR3 protein: CASSYSLDTQYF

V gene: TRBV2
J gene: TRBJ2-7
CDR3 protein: CASSEKIAGNYEQYF

V gene: TRBV12-3/TRBV12-4
J gene: TRBJ1-2
CDR3 protein: CASSLGQGYGYTF

V gene: TRBV25-1
J gene: TRBJ1-1
CDR3 protein: CASSESRNTEAFF

V gene: TRBV12-1
J gene: TRBJ1-2
CDR3 protein: CASSHPGGSNYGYTF

V gene: TRBV6-5
J gene: TRBJ2-5
CDR3 protein: CASTKAGAKETQYF

V gene: TRBV19
J gene: TRBJ2-7
CDR3 protein: CASSISGTASGLEQYF

V gene: TRBV5-8
J gene: TRBJ2-1
CDR3 protein: CASMLSRGRSNEQFF

V gene: TRBV5-1
J gene: TRBJ1-5
CDR3 protein: CASSPGQGARPQHF

V gene: TRBV28
J gene: TRBJ2-3
CDR3 protein: CASTLRRAYTDTQYF

V gene: TRBV9
J gene: TRBJ2-1
CDR3 protein: CASSVTSDLYNEQFF

V gene: TRBV28
J gene: TRBJ1-2
CDR3 protein: CASSTTGEADGYTF